This T cell receptor (beta chain) came from a study of cytomegalovirus exposure and HLA in healthy donors. Study details: Prior work identified around 100 million unique TCR beta sequences in approximately 180 million T cells. Across 350 to 500 genotyped donors, about 80% landed in the Caucasian-associated ancestry cluster.

Donors likely had unrecorded immune exposures despite being nominally healthy when sampled. Study outcomes and limitations: Previous analysis showed most TCR beta V segments were productive about 90% or about 30% of the time.

On this clone: The antigen remains undetermined.

The primer mix had 60 Vbeta and 13 Jbeta primers. Sequenced by immunoSEQ multiplex PCR; TCRdb stores in-frame clones only, minus some. The sample yields 150,000 to 200,000 clones, approximately 80% seen once. This CDR3 is built from 13 residues. Trimming pared 2 bases from V and 5 bases from J, leaving 9 bases between. Germline V gene sequence: CDR1 SGHTA, CDR2 FQGTGA. This TCR was sampled from a woman aged 30 to 39 in good health and CMV-seronegative. The chain is built from TRBV7-3 and TRBJ1-1; D possibly corresponds to TRBD1 (5 bases). Sequenced sample: PBMCs. CDR3 sequence reads: CASSLQGYTEAFF. In DNA, the CDR3 is TGTGCCAGCAGCTTACAGGGATATACTGAAGCTTTCTTT. Full variable domain (remainder filled in from reference TRBV7-3 and TRBJ1-1): GAGVSQTPSNKVTEKGKYVELRCDPISGHTALYWYRQSLGQGPEFLIYFQGTGAADDSGLPNDRFFAVRPEGSVSTLKIQRTERGDSAVYLCASSLQGYTEAFFGQGTRLTVV.